These 18 T cell receptor beta chains were all obtained from the same sample, sequenced in a study of T cell changes during pregnancy in multiple sclerosis. TCRdb's table, derived via immunoSEQ multiplex PCR, lists solely in-frame clones and lacks some. The sample records about 47,000 clones, over 85% being singletons. The source material was peripheral blood, sampled in the first trimester of pregnancy. The receptors were gathered from a female donor with multiple sclerosis, enrolled in a pregnancy study.

The V gene is TRBV5-4, the J gene TRBJ2-2, with 11 bases that match TRBD2. V lost 4 bases to trimming and J lost 7 bases; unmatched junction nucleotides: 9. Germline V gene data show CDR1 as SGHNT and CDR2 as YYREEE (reference sequence). The CDR3 totals 16 residues. The CDR3: CASSPLAGGQHGELFF. CDR3 in DNA: TGTGCCAGCAGCCCTTTAGCGGGGGGGCAACACGGGGAGCTGTTTTTT. Supplemented by reference TRBV5-4 and TRBJ2-2, the full variable domain reads ETGVTQSPTHLIKTRGQQVTLRCSSQSGHNTVSWYQQALGQGPQFIFQYYREEENGRGNFPPRFSGLQFPNYSSELNVNALELDDSALYLCASSPLAGGQHGELFFGEGSRLTVL.

The chain employs TRBV10-3 and TRBJ2-7, with TRBD1 matching 10 bases. Unmatched junction bases numbered 4, after V lost 6 bases and J lost 5 bases. The CDR3 sequence is 13 residues long. Germline V gene lookup returns CDR1 ENHRY and CDR2 SYGVKD. The CDR3 loop is CAISRDRGDEQYF. The CDR3 DNA reads TGTGCCATCAGCCGGGACAGGGGCGACGAGCAGTACTTC.

The chain recombines TRBV10-1 with TRBJ1-1, with no clear D. Germline V gene sequence: CDR1 WNHNN, CDR2 SYGVQD (reference sequence). V was clipped by 2 bases and J by 4 bases, with 5 bases between them. The CDR3 covers 12 residues. CDR3 sequence: CASSEGSTEAFF. The DNA of the CDR3 is TGCGCCAGCAGTGAGGGCAGCACTGAAGCTTTCTTT.

The chain carries TRBV18 and TRBJ2-1; a possible D gene is TRBD1 (5 bases). CDR3 length equals 13 residues. Germline loops: CDR1 KGHSH, CDR2 LQKENI. V dropped 2 bases and J dropped 4 bases, with 6 bases sitting between them. CDR3 DNA sequence: TGTGCCAGCTCACCAGACAGTTACAATGAGCAGTTCTTC. It is translated as CASSPDSYNEQFF.

This clone appeared a few times. V usage is TRBV21-1 and J usage is TRBJ1-2; the table's D call of TRBD1 was not tested on the DNA. TRBV21-1 is a pseudogene locus. CDR3 length: 13 residues. Here the CDR3 DNA reads TGTGCCAGCAGCAAACGGACAGCCTATGGCTACACCTTC. Protein: CASSKRTAYGYTF.

The CDR3 DNA follows: TGCGCCAGCAGCTTGGCACCAGGAACCGGGGAGCTGTTTTTT. As protein: CASSLAPGTGELFF. This rearrangement joins TRBV5-1 to TRBJ2-2, with no clear D. The CDR3 has 14 amino acids. The V gene's germline CDR1 is SGHRS and CDR2 YFSETQ. V was clipped by 0 bases and J by 5 bases, with 8 bases between them.

The genes are TRBV19 and TRBJ1-1; 7 bases are a match to TRBD1. CDR1 and CDR2 (germline): LNHDA, SQIVND (reference sequence). The CDR3 totals 14 residues. Unmatched junction bases numbered 3, after V lost 4 bases and J lost 1 base. CDR3 DNA: TGTGCCAGTAGTAGGGGACAGACGAACACTGAAGCTTTCTTT. It is translated as CASSRGQTNTEAFF.

CDR3 nucleotide sequence: TGCGCCAGCAGACTAACAGGGATCAACGGTGAAAAACTGTTTTTT. Amino acid sequence: CASRLTGINGEKLFF. V gene TRBV5-1 combines with J gene TRBJ1-4, with D tentatively TRBD1 (6 bases). The CDR3 is 15 amino acids. Looked up from germline, CDR1 is SGHRS and CDR2 is YFSETQ. V lost 5 bases, J lost 7 bases, and 18 bases lay in between.

The chain links TRBV7-2 to TRBJ1-2, with TRBD1 matching over 7 bases. There are 14 residues in the CDR3. The V gene end was trimmed by 1 base and the J gene end by 4 bases; junction bases not matched to a gene: 3. Germline values: CDR1 SGHTA, CDR2 FQGNSA. CDR3 residues: CASSLEGAGYGYTF. The CDR3 DNA reads as TGTGCCAGCAGCTTAGAGGGGGCTGGCTATGGCTACACCTTC.

This clone occurred once. This chain connects TRBV27 to TRBJ2-3, with a tentative D call TRBD2 (6 bases). The CDR3 spans 16 residues. V shed 4 bases and J shed 1 base, with 15 bases lying between them. Germline lookup yields CDR1 MNHEY and CDR2 SMNVEV (reference sequence). CDR3 amino acids: CASSSLRGLGTDTQYF. The CDR3 DNA reads as TGTGCCAGCAGTTCGCTGCGGGGATTAGGCACAGATACGCAGTATTTT.

This clone showed up just a few times. The junction differs from germline at one of its ends, possibly a read error. The chain combines TRBV11-2 with TRBJ2-4, with TRBD2 as a possible D gene (7 bases). Germline V lookup: CDR1 SGHAT, CDR2 FQNNGV. The CDR3 runs 12 residues. DNA of the CDR3: TGTGCCAGCAGCTTAGGGAAGGGGGGGTTCGGCTTC. Residues: CASSLGKGGFGF.

The rearrangement links TRBV29-1 to TRBJ1-2; 8 bases fit TRBD1. The CDR3 spans 12 residues. Germline CDR1 and CDR2: SQVTM and ANQGSEA. The junction had 4 bases not matched to a gene; V was cut back by 7 bases and J by 3 bases. CDR3 sequence reads: CSGGQGDYGYTF. CDR3 sequence (DNA): TGCAGCGGTGGACAGGGTGACTATGGCTACACCTTC.

The chain joins TRBV21-1 to TRBJ1-2; the table's D call TRBD1 went unverified against the DNA. TRBV21-1 is a listed pseudogene. This CDR3 contains 13 residues. This CDR3 reads CASNLTARCGYTF. CDR3 in DNA: TGTGCCAGCAACCTGACAGCCCGATGCGGCTACACCTTC.

The chain is built from TRBV28 and TRBJ1-1; a possible D gene is TRBD1 (5 bases). With 6 bases removed from V and 4 bases from J, the gap between germline ends came to 12 bases. The CDR3 length is 13 residues. Germline V gives CDR1 MDHEN, CDR2 SYDVKM. The CDR3 loop is CASRDSDFTEAFF. The CDR3 nucleotides read TGTGCCAGCAGAGACAGTGATTTCACTGAAGCTTTCTTT.

The chain carries TRBV5-1 and TRBJ2-2; D call uncertain. From germline, CDR1 is SGHRS and CDR2 YFSETQ. The CDR3 loop spans 14 amino acids. Trimming removed 0 bases from V and 6 bases from J, with 9 bases in between. CDR3 nucleotide sequence: TGCGCCAGCAGCTTGGCTACCGATGCCGGGGAGCTGTTTTTT. Residues: CASSLATDAGELFF.

The chain uses TRBV18 and TRBJ1-1; possible D gene TRBD1, 5 bases. CDR1 and CDR2 from the germline V gene are KGHSH and LQKENI. V lost 3 bases and J lost 5, with 19 bases in between. The CDR3 is made up of 16 amino acids. The CDR3 region has the DNA TGTGCCAGCTCACCCCCCCGGGCGGGGGTAAGGACTGAAGCTTTCTTT. This gives the protein CASSPPRAGVRTEAFF.

The chain carries TRBV11-1 and TRBJ2-5; D uncertain. Trimming took off 5 bases at V and 5 bases at J, with 15 bases between the two ends. Germline V gives CDR1 SGHAT, CDR2 FQDESV (reference sequence). The CDR3 has 14 amino acids. The CDR3 bases are TGTGCCAGCAGCCGAAACATCGACTGGGAGACCCAGTACTTC. It encodes CASSRNIDWETQYF.

J is TRBJ2-1 and V is TRBV11-2, with D uncertain. Germline V CDR1 and CDR2: SGHAT, FQNNGV. This CDR3 is built from 16 residues. The ends were cut back, 4 bases at V and 5 bases at J, with 18 bases in the middle. CDR3 sequence: CASSSPSTIRDNEQFF. The CDR3 coding sequence is TGTGCCAGCAGCTCCCCATCCACTATCCGGGACAATGAGCAGTTCTTC.